The 26 T cell receptor beta chains below come from one sample, sequenced in a study of metastatic and nonmetastatic thyroid tumors. All patients were untreated before thyroid surgery. TCRdb re-analyzed the PCR reads through MiXCR. Of 17,000 or so clones listed, approximately 30% are singletons. The sample was tumor tissue. The source is a female donor with papillary thyroid cancer or a benign thyroid nodule (not recorded which). Some clones in this sample may be carry-over from other donors' samples.

The V gene is TRBV5-1, the J gene TRBJ1-2; a weak D match, TRBD1 (6 bases). This CDR3 has 14 amino acids. Trimming took off 0 bases at V and 7 bases at J, with 13 bases between the two ends. Germline CDR1 SGHRS, CDR2 YFSETQ. As DNA, the CDR3 is TGCGCCAGCAGCTTGGCCAGGGGCTCCAGTGGCTACACCTTC. It yields the protein CASSLARGSSGYTF.

The J gene is TRBJ1-2, the V gene TRBV5-1; D not certain. The CDR3 is 15 amino acids. The V and J ends lost 4 bases and 7 bases respectively, with 20 bases between them. From germline, CDR1 is SGHRS and CDR2 YFSETQ. CDR3 in DNA: TGCGCCAGCAGCCAACTTCCGACACGGGATGTTGGCTACACCTTC. Translating gives CASSQLPTRDVGYTF.

Remarks on this clone: Just one base apart from a much larger clone, this may be a read error. The gene calls are TRBV14 and TRBJ2-5; D is uncertain. The CDR3 has 14 amino acids. CDR1 SGHDN and CDR2 FVKESK come from the germline V gene. The chain's CDR3 is CASNQLGFVETQYF. The CDR3 region has the DNA TGTGCCAGCAACCAATTAGGGTTTGTGGAGACCCAGTACTTC.

V is TRBV30 and J is TRBJ1-1; D not resolved. CDR3 length: 13 residues. V gave up 0 bases and J gave up 3 bases, with 8 bases separating them. In germline, CDR1 is GTSNPN, CDR2 SVGIG (reference sequence). In DNA, the CDR3 is TGTGCCTGGAGTGTACGTAGGGACACTGAAGCTTTCTTT. Translating gives CAWSVRRDTEAFF.

This clone rates as medium-sized. This rearrangement joins TRBV28 to TRBJ1-5, with D possibly matching TRBD1 (5 bases). V was trimmed by 9 bases and J by 0 bases, leaving 18 bases between them. The length of the CDR3 is 16 residues. The germline CDR1 and CDR2 sequences are MDHEN and SYDVKM. CDR3 in DNA: TGTGCCAGATACCACACCGACAGTCTTAGCAATCAGCCCCAGCATTTT. As protein: CARYHTDSLSNQPQHF.

This clone is labeled large. This chain uses TRBV28 with TRBJ1-1, with TRBD1 as a possible D gene (5 bases). V was cut by 5 bases and J by 1 base, with 11 bases left in between. This CDR3 comprises 14 residues. CDR1 is MDHEN and CDR2 is SYDVKM in the germline V gene. CDR3 nucleotides: TGTGCCAGCAGTCTACACAGGCCGAACACTGAAGCTTTCTTT. It encodes CASSLHRPNTEAFF.

This clone was picked up a small number of times. V is TRBV6-1 and J is TRBJ1-2; D is undetermined. The CDR3 is made up of 14 amino acids. Germline V gene data show CDR1 as MNHNS and CDR2 as SASEGT. The germline V and J ends were trimmed by 7 bases and 8 bases, with 20 bases remaining between them. The CDR3: CASTEGGSSRGYTF. As DNA, the CDR3 is TGTGCCAGCACCGAGGGTGGGTCCTCCCGAGGCTACACCTTC.

Sample share makes this clone medium-sized. The chain employs TRBV3-1 and TRBJ2-7, with a tentative D call TRBD1 (6 bases). The CDR3 sequence is 15 residues long. Looked up from germline, CDR1 is LGHDT and CDR2 is YNNKEL (reference sequence). With 2 bases removed from V and 3 bases from J, the gap between germline ends came to 14 bases. The CDR3 nucleotides are TGTGCCAGCAGCCAACAAAGGACAGCCCGCTACGAGCAGTACTTC. Its translation: CASSQQRTARYEQYF.

The chain combines TRBV3-1 with TRBJ1-2; perhaps TRBD1 as D (6 bases). CDR1 is LGHDT and CDR2 is YNNKEL in the germline V gene (reference sequence). Trimming stripped 3 bases from V and 6 bases from J, with 17 bases between. CDR3 length: 15 amino acids. The CDR3: CASSHSTRGRDGYTF. DNA of the CDR3: TGTGCCAGCAGCCACTCAACCAGGGGAAGGGATGGCTACACCTTC.

This chain connects TRBV12-3 or TRBV12-4 to TRBJ2-2; TRBD1 matches 8 bases. The CDR3 has 17 residues. Trimming removed 1 base from V and 5 bases from J; junction bases left unmatched: 9. The CDR3 loop reads CASSLVIGQGRTGELFF. The CDR3 region has the DNA TGTGCCAGCAGTTTAGTAATTGGACAGGGTAGGACCGGGGAGCTGTTTTTT.

This chain joins TRBV10-2 and TRBJ1-2; D is undetermined. CDR1 is WSHSY and CDR2 is SAAADI in the germline V gene. V was trimmed by 5 bases and J by 1 base, leaving 8 bases between them. This CDR3 has 13 amino acids. DNA for the CDR3: TGCGCCAGCAGTCCCGGGTTTAACTATGGCTACACCTTC. This gives the protein CASSPGFNYGYTF.

The chain joins TRBV11-2 to TRBJ2-1; the D gene is possibly TRBD2 (6 bases). The CDR3 is made up of 15 amino acids. Germline CDR1 reads SGHAT; CDR2 reads FQNNGV. V was cut by 5 bases and J by 0 bases, with 11 bases left in between. The CDR3 region is CASSGGLGSYNEQFF. CDR3 DNA sequence: TGTGCCAGCAGCGGGGGACTTGGCTCCTACAATGAGCAGTTCTTC.

This clone occurred many times. This chain uses TRBV18 with TRBJ2-5; the D is unclear. Germline V gene sequence: CDR1 KGHSH, CDR2 LQKENI. The CDR3 totals 13 residues. Trimming shortened V by 4 bases and J by 1 base, and 7 bases separated the two germline ends. DNA of the CDR3: TGTGCCAGCTCACGTAAGCTCCAAGAGACCCAGTACTTC. It encodes CASSRKLQETQYF.

This clone has more than one count but fewer than ten. This chain uses TRBV19 with TRBJ1-6; D unresolved. The V and J ends lost 7 bases and 5 bases respectively, with 12 bases between them. From germline, CDR1 is LNHDA and CDR2 SQIVND (reference sequence). The CDR3 loop spans 14 amino acids. The CDR3 is CASNSDGNNSPLHF. CDR3 nucleotide sequence: TGTGCCAGTAATTCAGACGGGAATAATTCACCCCTCCACTTT.

This clone was recorded many times. V is TRBV20-1 and J is TRBJ2-1, with TRBD2 matching 8 bases. This CDR3 comprises 16 residues. Per the germline V gene, CDR1 is DFQATT and CDR2 is SNEGSKA (reference sequence). V lost 4 bases and J lost 0; bases outside the gene matches: 8. DNA for the CDR3: TGCAGTGCTAACTTGTTGGCGGGGGGCTCCTACAATGAGCAGTTCTTC. It translates to CSANLLAGGSYNEQFF.

The chain uses TRBV4-3 and TRBJ2-5; D is possibly TRBD1 (5 bases). The end of the DNA fits TRBJ2-1 better, so the J call may be wrong. The V gene's germline CDR1 is LGHNA and CDR2 YSLEER. The CDR3 runs 18 residues. The CDR3 sequence: CASSQVGIIGHSFNEQFF. CDR3 sequence (DNA): TGCGCCAGCAGCCAAGTGGGGATAATAGGACACAGCTTCAATGAGCAGTTCTTC.

In the case of this clone: This sample includes further DNA sequences coding for the same CDR3. The gene calls are TRBV28 and TRBJ1-2; 10 nucleotides agree with TRBD1. The CDR3 runs to 14 residues. From germline, CDR1 is MDHEN and CDR2 SYDVKM. The V segment lost 6 bases and the J segment 8 bases; nucleotides outside the gene matches: 9. CDR3 protein: CASSSGQGRKGYTF. In DNA, the CDR3 is TGTGCCAGCAGCTCGGGACAGGGGAGAAAGGGCTACACCTTC.

This clone has a count of ten or more. The J gene is TRBJ2-1, the V gene TRBV20-1, with TRBD2 identical over 7 bases. Germline lookup yields CDR1 DFQATT and CDR2 SNEGSKA (reference sequence). The J segment lost 5 bases and the V segment lost 4 bases, leaving 8 bases of the junction unmatched. The CDR3 totals 14 residues. CDR3 region: CSATRLASHNEQFF. The CDR3, as DNA: TGCAGTGCTACGAGACTAGCAAGCCACAATGAGCAGTTCTTC.

The J gene is TRBJ2-7, the V gene TRBV18, with 9 bases aligning to TRBD1. Trimming removed 4 bases from V and 4 bases from J; junction bases left unmatched: 8. Germline V gives CDR1 KGHSH, CDR2 LQKENI. This CDR3 contains 15 residues. CDR3 DNA: TGTGCCAGCTCACTGACAGGGGGATTGGTATACGAGCAGTACTTC. Translating it yields CASSLTGGLVYEQYF.

This clone has a count of ten or more. The V call is TRBV29-1, the J call TRBJ1-1; D remains unclear. Germline values: CDR1 SQVTM, CDR2 ANQGSEA. This CDR3 has 13 amino acids. The ends were cut back, 4 bases at V and 0 bases at J, with 9 bases in the middle. DNA for the CDR3: TGCAGCGTTGGGGTCGGGTTGAACACTGAAGCTTTCTTT. This sequence encodes CSVGVGLNTEAFF. The complete variable domain, with remaining parts taken from reference TRBV29-1 and TRBJ1-1, reads SAVISQKPSRDICQRGTSLTIQCQVDSQVTMMFWYRQQPGQSLTLIATANQGSEATYESGFVIDKFPISRPNLTFSTLTVSNMSPEDSSIYLCSVGVGLNTEAFFGQGTRLTVV.

This clone is judged medium-sized (0.01 to 0.1%). The chain employs TRBV6-1 and TRBJ2-7, with TRBD1 matching over 7 bases. Trimming removed 6 bases from V and 5 bases from J; junction bases left unmatched: 13. Germline CDR1 reads MNHNS; CDR2 reads SASEGT. The CDR3 sequence is 15 residues long. In nucleotides, the CDR3 is TGTGCCAGCAGCGGGATTTGGCAGGGGGTCGACGAGCAGTACTTC. Protein product: CASSGIWQGVDEQYF.

This clone was seen many times. V and J are TRBV29-1 and TRBJ1-2; no clear D gene. V lost 0 bases to trimming and J lost 7 bases, with 9 bases between them. This CDR3 region has 12 residues. Looked up from germline, CDR1 is SQVTM and CDR2 is ANQGSEA. For the CDR3, the DNA is TGCAGCGTTGAAGATCGGCCTCTTGGCTACACCTTC. Its protein product is CSVEDRPLGYTF.

The chain has TRBV12-3 or TRBV12-4 and TRBJ2-1; 10 bases agree with TRBD2. The CDR3 spans 15 residues. The V gene end was trimmed by 6 bases and the J gene end by 2 bases; junction bases not matched to a gene: 4. The CDR3 sequence: CASRYGLAAYNEQFF. The DNA for the CDR3 is TGTGCCAGCAGATACGGACTAGCGGCCTACAATGAGCAGTTCTTC.

The chain employs TRBV6-1 and TRBJ2-2; 7 positions agree with TRBD2. With V trimmed by 7 bases and J by 5 bases, 10 bases remained unmatched. The CDR3 spans 15 residues. Germline CDR1 MNHNS, CDR2 SASEGT. The CDR3 is CASIGGSGDTGELFF. CDR3 bases: TGTGCCAGCATCGGGGGGAGCGGAGATACCGGGGAGCTGTTTTTT.

This clone was seen at least ten times. The V call is TRBV7-9, the J call TRBJ1-6, with D perhaps matching TRBD1 (5 bases). The CDR3 consists of 14 residues. Germline V gene sequence: CDR1 SEHNR, CDR2 FQNEAQ (reference sequence). The germline V and J ends were trimmed by 4 bases and 4 bases, with 8 bases remaining between them. The CDR3 bases are TGTGCCAGCAGCTCGACAGATTATAATTCACCCCTCCACTTT. As protein: CASSSTDYNSPLHF.

This clone is medium-sized in the sample. V usage is TRBV6-1 and J usage is TRBJ2-1; D is uncertain. The CDR3 has 12 residues. Trimming took off 7 bases at V and 7 bases at J, with 11 bases between the two ends. From germline, CDR1 is MNHNS and CDR2 SASEGT. DNA for the CDR3: TGTGCCAGCAAGTGGATTGGGAATGAGCAGTTCTTC. This encodes CASKWIGNEQFF.